This passage covers 18 T cell receptor beta chains from one sample sequenced in a study of blood T cell repertoires in COVID-19. Profiled with immunoSEQ multiplex PCR; TCRdb holds only in-frame clones, not every one. The sample shows 200,000 to 250,000 clones, around 86% of them seen only once. The sample was peripheral blood. The receptors were sampled from a man aged 55-75 years with acute or convalescent COVID-19.

The chain employs TRBV7-9 and TRBJ1-2; no reliable D call. Per the germline V gene, CDR1 is SEHNR and CDR2 is FQNEAQ (reference sequence). The CDR3 loop spans 12 amino acids. V lost 8 bases and J lost 8, with 15 bases in between. CDR3 amino acids: CASEGRGRGYTF. As DNA, the CDR3 is TGTGCCAGCGAAGGGAGAGGACGGGGCTACACCTTC.

The rearrangement joins TRBV4-3 to TRBJ2-2; D call uncertain. CDR3 length equals 16 residues. V dropped 0 bases and J dropped 8 bases, with 16 bases sitting between them. The germline gives CDR1 LGHNA, CDR2 YSLEER. CDR3 in amino acids: CASSQDAAASTGELFF. DNA for the CDR3: TGCGCCAGCAGCCAAGACGCGGCAGCCAGTACGGGGGAGCTGTTTTTT.

The V call is TRBV12-5, the J call TRBJ2-7, with D uncertain. Germline V gene data show CDR1 as LGHNT and CDR2 as FRNRAP. V was cut by 1 base and J by 1 base, with 11 bases left in between. This CDR3 is 15 amino acids long. CDR3 DNA: TGTGCTAGTGGTTTGGCACGGGTACGGTCCTACGAGCAGTACTTC. Encoded protein: CASGLARVRSYEQYF.

This clone appeared a few times. The chain employs TRBV2 and TRBJ1-1; D is possibly TRBD1 (5 bases). The V and J ends lost 3 bases and 8 bases respectively, with 13 bases between them. The CDR3 totals 13 residues. CDR1 is SNHLY, CDR2 FYNNEI, per germline. CDR3 nucleotide sequence: TGTGCCAGCAGTGACAGGGTAAAGGGGGAAGCTTTCTTT. Amino acids: CASSDRVKGEAFF.

V and J are TRBV24-1 and TRBJ1-2; 9 bases are shared with TRBD1. J gave up 7 bases and V 3 bases, and 11 bases lay outside the gene matches. The germline gives CDR1 KGHDR, CDR2 SFDVKD. The CDR3 is 16 residues long. Here the CDR3 reads CATSDPRDRECGGYTF. The CDR3 DNA follows: TGTGCCACCAGTGATCCCCGGGACAGGGAATGTGGTGGCTACACCTTC.

The chain combines TRBV13 with TRBJ2-7, with TRBD1 identical over 7 bases. Germline-derived CDR1 and CDR2 are PRHDT and FYEKMQ (reference sequence). The CDR3 runs to 15 residues. V shed 5 bases, J shed 7 bases, and the junction held 14 bases outside the gene matches. CDR3 loop: CASSPPGQRGWEQYF. CDR3 DNA: TGTGCCAGCAGCCCCCCGGGACAGAGGGGTTGGGAGCAGTACTTC.

The chain couples TRBV7-2 to TRBJ1-2; D may be TRBD1 (5 bases). Trimming cost V 5 bases and J 4 bases, with 11 bases left between them. The CDR3 is 13 residues long. The V gene's germline CDR1 is SGHTA and CDR2 FQGNSA. The CDR3 is CASSPSGTYGYTF. The CDR3 DNA sequence: TGTGCCAGCAGCCCCAGCGGGACCTATGGCTACACCTTC.

The rearrangement joins TRBV19 to TRBJ2-7; D ambiguous. Germline-derived CDR1 and CDR2 are LNHDA and SQIVND (reference sequence). The CDR3 contains 15 residues. V lost 6 bases and J 0 bases, leaving 15 bases between the germline ends. CDR3 region: CASRNRPTSSYEQYF. CDR3 DNA sequence: TGTGCCAGTAGGAACCGCCCCACCAGCTCCTACGAGCAGTACTTC.

The chain employs TRBV6-5 and TRBJ1-6; D possibly corresponds to TRBD1 (5 bases). The V end was cut by 2 bases, the J end by 9 bases, with 17 bases between. CDR1 MNHEY and CDR2 SVGAGI come from the germline V gene. There are 16 residues in the CDR3. The CDR3, as DNA: TGTGCCAGCAGTTACCAGGGCACTGGGCTCGGTTCACCCCTCCACTTT. Translating gives CASSYQGTGLGSPLHF.

The chain employs TRBV7-6 and TRBJ1-5; perhaps TRBD1 as D (5 bases). Per germline, CDR1 SGHVS and CDR2 FNYEAQ. CDR3 length: 17 amino acids. V lost 4 bases and J lost 2, with 18 bases in between. The CDR3 reads CASSSRLRGTGNQPQHF. The DNA for the CDR3 is TGTGCCAGCAGCTCACGTCTCCGGGGGACGGGCAATCAGCCCCAGCATTTT.

V usage is TRBV12-3 or TRBV12-4 and J usage is TRBJ1-2, with 9 bases fitting TRBD1. The CDR3 has 13 residues. J gave up 7 bases and V 5 bases, and 5 bases lay outside the gene matches. This chain's CDR3 is CASSTGQGAGYTF. The CDR3 DNA follows: TGTGCCAGCAGTACGGGACAGGGAGCTGGCTACACCTTC.

The chain couples TRBV7-9 to TRBJ1-2; D not resolved. Germline V gives CDR1 SEHNR, CDR2 FQNEAQ (reference sequence). The CDR3 runs to 13 residues. The V end was cut by 5 bases, the J end by 8 bases, with 15 bases between. Written as DNA, the CDR3 is TGTGCCAGCAGCCTGGGGTACTCGGGGGGCTACACCTTC. It yields the protein CASSLGYSGGYTF.

The gene calls are TRBV28 and TRBJ1-6; D might be TRBD1 (6 bases). CDR3 length equals 16 residues. Trimming pared 3 bases from V and 9 bases from J, leaving 18 bases between. The germline CDR1 and CDR2 sequences are MDHEN and SYDVKM. The CDR3 region has the DNA TGTGCCAGCAGTTTTTTCCGGGGCAGGGGTGGTTCACCCCTCCACTTT. Protein product: CASSFFRGRGGSPLHF.

This sequence joins TRBV28 and TRBJ2-5; tentatively, D is TRBD1 (6 bases). This CDR3 has 17 residues. Germline V gives CDR1 MDHEN, CDR2 SYDVKM. V dropped 3 bases and J dropped 3 bases, with 20 bases sitting between them. CDR3 sequence: CASSFIFWGQPKETQYF. The CDR3 coding sequence is TGTGCCAGCAGTTTTATCTTCTGGGGGCAGCCTAAAGAGACCCAGTACTTC. The variable domain in full, completed from reference TRBV28 and TRBJ2-5, reads DVKVTQSSRYLVKRTGEKVFLECVQDMDHENMFWYRQDPGLGLRLIYFSYDVKMKEKGDIPEGYSVSREKKERFSLILESASTNQTSMYLCASSFIFWGQPKETQYFGPGTRLLVL.

J is TRBJ2-6 and V is TRBV14, with no clear D. V shed 1 base and J shed 0 bases, with 10 bases lying between them. Germline CDR1 and CDR2: SGHDN and FVKESK. This CDR3 is 17 amino acids long. This CDR3 is CASSQVRLSSGANVLTF. The CDR3, as DNA: TGTGCCAGCAGCCAAGTCAGGCTGAGCTCTGGGGCCAACGTCCTGACTTTC.

This clone has only a few counts. In DNA, the CDR3 is TGTGCCAGCAGCCCGACGGACAGGGGGCTAGTAAACACTGAAGCTTTCTTT. Its protein is CASSPTDRGLVNTEAFF. This chain links TRBV3-1 (or the pseudogene TRBV3-2) with TRBJ1-1, with 11 bases matching TRBD1. The CDR3 runs 17 residues. After removal of 4 bases from V and 2 bases from J, the junction contained 9 bases not matched to a gene. Germline V lookup: CDR1 LGHDT, CDR2 YNNKEL (reference sequence).

V usage is TRBV3-1 (or the pseudogene TRBV3-2) and J usage is TRBJ2-2; TRBD2 agrees at 9 bases. The CDR3 loop spans 19 amino acids. Germline V CDR1 and CDR2: LGHDT, YNNKEL (reference sequence). Losses at the gene ends were 7 bases for V and 5 bases for J; bases not matched to a gene: 20. The DNA for the CDR3 is TGTGCCAGCATCCCGAACGTACCCTTCGGAGCGGGGGGAACCGGGGAGCTGTTTTTT. Encoded protein: CASIPNVPFGAGGTGELFF.

This sequence joins TRBV7-6 and TRBJ1-5; TRBD1 might be the D (6 bases). The CDR3 consists of 16 residues. The V gene's germline CDR1 is SGHVS and CDR2 FNYEAQ. Trimming took 5 bases from V and 6 from J, leaving 20 bases between them. The CDR3 spells CASSRAAQGFGQPQHF. CDR3 bases: TGTGCCAGCAGCAGGGCTGCACAGGGCTTTGGTCAGCCCCAGCATTTT.